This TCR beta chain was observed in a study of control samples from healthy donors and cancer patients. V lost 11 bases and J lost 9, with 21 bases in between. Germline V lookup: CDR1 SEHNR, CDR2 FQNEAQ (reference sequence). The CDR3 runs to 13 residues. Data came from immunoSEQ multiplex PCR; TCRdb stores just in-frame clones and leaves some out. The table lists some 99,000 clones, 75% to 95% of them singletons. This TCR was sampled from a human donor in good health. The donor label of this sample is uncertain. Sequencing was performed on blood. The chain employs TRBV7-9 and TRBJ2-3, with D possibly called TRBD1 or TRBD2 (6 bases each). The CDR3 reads CASFVYLGGTQYF. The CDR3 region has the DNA TGTGCCTCCTTTGTATATCTAGGGGGGACGCAGTATTTT.